The next 7 T cell receptor beta chains were all read from a single sample in a study of monozygotic twins with inflammatory bowel disease. TCRdb re-called the 5' RACE reads and shows each CDR3 protein once, DNA omitted. The specimen's table records hundreds of thousands of distinct CDR3 sequences. The sample taken for sequencing was blood. Receptors were obtained from a human donor with ulcerative colitis or Crohn's disease, or a healthy co-twin of an affected twin (not recorded which).

The V gene is TRBV6-2 or TRBV6-3, the J gene TRBJ2-3. In germline, CDR1 is MNHEY, CDR2 SVGEGT. The CDR3 runs 14 residues. The CDR3 spells CASSSWEITDTQYF.

The V call is TRBV7-3, the J call TRBJ2-3; TCRdb's D call, TRBD2, is unchecked because there is no DNA. Germline V CDR1 and CDR2: SGHTA, FQGTGA. The CDR3 is 14 amino acids. CDR3 region: CASGGGGSSDTQYF.

CDR3 sequence reads: CASSYAPVRRHEQYF. The chain links TRBV6-5 to TRBJ2-7. The CDR3 has 15 amino acids. Germline V gene data show CDR1 as MNHEY and CDR2 as SVGAGI.

The chain combines TRBV29-1 with TRBJ2-2; TCRdb gives TRBD2 as the D gene, but with no DNA this cannot be confirmed. The CDR3 contains 14 residues. The germline V gene encodes CDR1 SQVTM and CDR2 ANQGSEA. CDR3 in amino acids: CSVERGVESGELFF.

This chain connects TRBV25-1 to TRBJ2-7; the D call of TRBD1 rests on TCRdb alone, since no DNA is present to check it. The CDR3 sequence is 14 residues long. CDR1 is MGHDK and CDR2 is SYGVNS in the germline V gene. This CDR3 is CASSMKGQSYEQYF.

The chain combines TRBV20-1 with TRBJ1-2; there is no DNA to check the TCRdb D call of TRBD1. The CDR3 totals 12 residues. The germline V gene has CDR1 DFQATT and CDR2 SNEGSKA (reference sequence). The CDR3 here is CSATGGVYGYTF.

The gene calls are TRBV4-3 and TRBJ2-7. Germline CDR1 and CDR2: LGHNA and YSLEER. The length of the CDR3 is 14 residues. The CDR3 sequence is CASSQDLEPYEQYF.